The 12 T cell receptor beta chains below were found in one sample sequenced in a study of T cells in Graves' hyperthyroidism and ophthalmopathy. Researchers took RNA transcripts and amplified the TCR beta CDR3 regions from them. First-round RT-PCR targeting the TCR CDR3 was performed with the HTBI primer set. One entry per CDR3 protein, called by TCRdb with MiXCR from the multiplex PCR reads. The sample includes around 540,000 distinct CDR3 sequences, 15% to 20% of them seen just once. Sequencing was done on a sample of blood. These receptors were obtained from a woman in her 30s with Graves' ophthalmopathy.

The rearrangement links TRBV11-2 to TRBJ2-5; TRBD2 aligns across 10 bases. V gave up 2 bases and J gave up 5 bases; unmatched junction bases: 5. Germline V gene lookup returns CDR1 SGHAT and CDR2 FQNNGV. The CDR3 has 15 residues. The CDR3 DNA is TGTGCCAGCAGCTTAAGCGGGAGGGTGGGGGAGACCCAGTACTTC. Translated: CASSLSGRVGETQYF.

At least ten counts were recorded for this clonotype. The J gene is TRBJ2-2, the V gene TRBV18, with D possibly being TRBD2 (5 bases). Germline V gives CDR1 KGHSH, CDR2 LQKENI. The CDR3 runs 15 residues. Trimming took off 3 bases at V and 10 bases at J, with 18 bases between the two ends. The CDR3 sequence is CASSPRAPREMELFF. Here the CDR3 DNA reads TGTGCCAGCTCACCCCGGGCCCCACGGGAAATGGAGCTGTTTTTT. The whole variable domain, filled in from reference TRBV18 and TRBJ2-2, reads NAGVMQNPRHLVRRRGQEARLRCSPMKGHSHVYWYRQLPEEGLKFMVYLQKENIIDESGMPKERFSAEFPKEGPSILRIQQVVRGDSAAYFCASSPRAPREMELFFGEGSRLTVL.

The table lists this clonotype with many counts. CDR3 amino acids: CASSPPMREGLVDTQYF. CDR3 in DNA: TGTGCCAGCTCACCACCCATGAGGGAGGGCCTGGTGGATACGCAGTATTTT. J is TRBJ2-3 and V is TRBV18; 7 positions agree with TRBD2. V was pared by 0 bases and J by 6 bases, with 12 bases of the junction left unmatched. Germline loops: CDR1 KGHSH, CDR2 LQKENI. The CDR3 spans 17 residues.

This clonotype was seen many times. V and J are TRBV28 and TRBJ2-7; perhaps D is TRBD1 or TRBD2 (5 bases each). There are 13 residues in the CDR3. Germline CDR1 and CDR2: MDHEN and SYDVKM. V lost 1 base and J 6 bases, leaving 10 bases between the germline ends. The CDR3 DNA follows: TGTGCCAGCAGTTTATTTTCAGGGAGCGAGCAGTACTTC. Translating gives CASSLFSGSEQYF. The full variable domain, in which reference TRBV28 and TRBJ2-7 provide the parts outside the CDR3, is DVKVTQSSRYLVKRTGEKVFLECVQDMDHENMFWYRQDPGLGLRLIYFSYDVKMKEKGDIPEGYSVSREKKERFSLILESASTNQTSMYLCASSLFSGSEQYFGPGTRLTVT.

The chain links TRBV2 to TRBJ1-5, with D uncertain. The CDR3 length is 16 residues. The V end lost 5 bases, the J end lost 6 bases, and 20 bases lay between the germline ends. The germline V gene encodes CDR1 SNHLY and CDR2 FYNNEI. In nucleotides, the CDR3 is TGTGCCAGCAGTATCCTGGAGGTAGATTCCGGTCAGCCCCAGCATTTT. It codes for CASSILEVDSGQPQHF.

This clonotype was detected ten times or more. The chain uses TRBV20-1 and TRBJ2-7, with 13 bases aligning to TRBD2. CDR3 length: 14 residues. The J segment lost 6 bases and the V segment lost 5 bases, leaving 7 bases of the junction unmatched. Germline-derived CDR1 and CDR2 are DFQATT and SNEGSKA (reference sequence). The DNA of the CDR3 is TGCAGTGCTGGGAGGACTAGCGGGAGCTTCGAGCAGTACTTC. Translated, it gives CSAGRTSGSFEQYF.

This chain links TRBV20-1 with TRBJ2-1, with 8 bases matching TRBD2. Germline CDR1 DFQATT, CDR2 SNEGSKA (reference sequence). The CDR3 is made up of 15 amino acids. Trimming at V came to 6 bases and at J to 8 bases, leaving 15 bases not matched to a gene. The CDR3 nucleotides are TGCAGTGCCCGACATTCCGGGACTAGGAGCGATGAGCAGTTCTTC. Translating gives CSARHSGTRSDEQFF.

This clonotype was found many times. The chain combines TRBV11-2 with TRBJ2-1; D may be TRBD2 (5 bases). Trimming cost V 8 bases and J 9 bases, with 11 bases left between them. The V gene's germline CDR1 is SGHAT and CDR2 FQNNGV. The CDR3 consists of 11 residues. The CDR3 bases are TGTGCCAGCGGGGAGAGTATTGAGCAGTTCTTC. This translates into CASGESIEQFF.

The V gene is TRBV5-1, the J gene TRBJ2-7; the match to TRBD2 covers 7 bases. The CDR3 spans 14 residues. From germline, CDR1 is SGHRS and CDR2 YFSETQ. Trimming removed 3 bases from V and 2 bases from J; junction bases left unmatched: 5. Here the CDR3 reads CASSWEGSTYEQYF. The CDR3 DNA reads as TGCGCCAGCAGCTGGGAGGGATCAACCTACGAGCAGTACTTC.

The gene calls are TRBV15 and TRBJ2-7; 12 bases agree with TRBD1. The V and J ends lost 4 bases and 8 bases, in that order; junction bases with no gene match: 9. Germline loops: CDR1 LNHNV, CDR2 YYDKDF (reference sequence). The CDR3 totals 15 residues. The CDR3 is CATSNPGQGAPQQYF. In nucleotides, the CDR3 is TGTGCCACCAGCAACCCGGGACAGGGGGCGCCCCAGCAGTACTTC.

The rearrangement joins TRBV24-1 to TRBJ1-5; 7 bases agree with TRBD1. The CDR3 loop spans 14 amino acids. Germline assignment: CDR1 KGHDR and CDR2 SFDVKD. With V trimmed by 7 bases and J by 2 bases, 4 bases remained unmatched. This CDR3 is CATRAGGGNQPQHF. The CDR3, as DNA: TGTGCCACCAGGGCAGGGGGTGGCAATCAGCCCCAGCATTTT.

About this clonotype: Its ends do not fully match the called genes, so a read error is possible. The V call is TRBV12-3 or TRBV12-4, the J call TRBJ1-2, with a possible D match to TRBD1 (6 bases). This CDR3 comprises 15 residues. The chain's CDR3 is CASSLSAQGVYGYAF. CDR3 DNA: TGTGCCAGCAGTTTATCTGCACAGGGAGTCTATGGCTACGCCTTC.